This section outlines one T cell receptor (beta chain) sequence together with its context. Original processing methods: Amplification with reference gene primers provided the estimates of nucleated cell counts. The method was immunoSEQ multiplex PCR; TCRdb's version includes in-frame clones alone and lacks a portion of them. The D gene and trimming were derived from the DNA, and the V and J assignments and clone size from that table. The sample lists about 170,000 clones; approximately 90% were seen once. The data belong to a study of blood T cell repertoires in COVID-19. The wider study: COVID-19 samples collected from the United States, Italy and Spain covered acute and convalescent phases. Sample material is recorded as cDNA or gDNA derived from T cells, B-cell-depleted T cells, or PBMCs.

CDR3 length: 14 residues. Germline-derived CDR1 and CDR2 are SGHVS and FQNEAQ. V was cut by 1 base and J by 5 bases, with 9 bases left in between. The V and J genes are TRBV7-8 and TRBJ1-5, with no clear D. The material sequenced was peripheral blood. The origin of this receptor is a woman older than 75 in a cohort sampled during active or convalescent COVID-19. The CDR3 DNA sequence: TGTGCCAGCAGCTTAGGGTCGGGAGATCAGCCCCAGCATTTT. Its protein product is CASSLGSGDQPQHF. Complete variable domain (other parts from reference TRBV7-8 and TRBJ1-5): GAGVSQSPRYKVAKRGQDVALRCDPISGHVSLFWYQQALGQGPEFLTYFQNEAQLDKSGLPSDRFFAERPEGSVSTLKIQRTQQEDSAVYLCASSLGSGDQPQHFGDGTRLSIL.